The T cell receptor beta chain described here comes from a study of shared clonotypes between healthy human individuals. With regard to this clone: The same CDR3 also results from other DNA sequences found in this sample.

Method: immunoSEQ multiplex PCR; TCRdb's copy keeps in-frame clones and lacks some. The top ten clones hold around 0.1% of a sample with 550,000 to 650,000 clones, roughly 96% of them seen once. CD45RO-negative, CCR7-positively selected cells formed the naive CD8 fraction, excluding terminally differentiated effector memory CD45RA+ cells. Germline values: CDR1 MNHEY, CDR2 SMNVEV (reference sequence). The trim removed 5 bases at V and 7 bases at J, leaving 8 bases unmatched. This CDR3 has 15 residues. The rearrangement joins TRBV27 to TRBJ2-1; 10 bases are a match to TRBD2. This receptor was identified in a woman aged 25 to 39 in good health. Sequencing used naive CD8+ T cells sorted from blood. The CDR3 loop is CASSPRLAGGNEQFF. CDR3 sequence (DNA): TGTGCCAGCAGTCCACGACTAGCGGGCGGGAATGAGCAGTTCTTC.